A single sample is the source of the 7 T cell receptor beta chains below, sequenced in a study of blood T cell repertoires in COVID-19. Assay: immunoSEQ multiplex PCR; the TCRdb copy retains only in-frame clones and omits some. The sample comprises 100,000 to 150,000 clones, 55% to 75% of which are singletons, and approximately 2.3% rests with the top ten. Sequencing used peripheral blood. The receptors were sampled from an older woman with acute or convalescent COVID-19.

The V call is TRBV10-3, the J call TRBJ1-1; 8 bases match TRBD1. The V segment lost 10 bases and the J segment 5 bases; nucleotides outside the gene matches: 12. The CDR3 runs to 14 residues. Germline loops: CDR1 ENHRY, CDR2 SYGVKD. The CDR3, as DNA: TGTGCCACGAAACAGGACAGGGCGAGGACTGAAGCTTTCTTT. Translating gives CATKQDRARTEAFF.

CDR3 loop: CASSYSRGKETQYF. In DNA, the CDR3 is TGTGCCAGCAGTTACTCGAGGGGGAAAGAGACCCAGTACTTC. V gene TRBV6-6 combines with J gene TRBJ2-5, with a weak D call TRBD1 (6 bases). The CDR3 length is 14 residues. Trimming removed 0 bases from V and 3 bases from J, with 8 bases in between. Germline-derived CDR1 and CDR2 are MNHNY and SVGAGI (reference sequence).

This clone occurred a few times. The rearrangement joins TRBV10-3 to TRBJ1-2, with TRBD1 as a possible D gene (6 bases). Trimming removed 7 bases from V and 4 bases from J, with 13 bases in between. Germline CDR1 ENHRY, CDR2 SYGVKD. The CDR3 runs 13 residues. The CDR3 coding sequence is TGTGCCATCACAGGGGAGCCACTCTATGGCTACACCTTC. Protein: CAITGEPLYGYTF.

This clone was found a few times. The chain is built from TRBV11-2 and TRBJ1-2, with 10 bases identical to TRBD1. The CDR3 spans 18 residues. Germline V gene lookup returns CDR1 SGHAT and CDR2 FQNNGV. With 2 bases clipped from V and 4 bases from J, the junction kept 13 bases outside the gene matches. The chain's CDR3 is CASSLLGSGTGDGYGYTF. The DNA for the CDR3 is TGTGCCAGCAGCTTACTAGGATCGGGGACAGGGGACGGCTATGGCTACACCTTC.

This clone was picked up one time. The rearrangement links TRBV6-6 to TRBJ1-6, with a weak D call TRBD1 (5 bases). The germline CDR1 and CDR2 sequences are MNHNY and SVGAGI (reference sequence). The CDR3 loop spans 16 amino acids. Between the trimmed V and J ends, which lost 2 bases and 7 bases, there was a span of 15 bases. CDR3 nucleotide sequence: TGTGCCAGCAGTTACCCCGGGAGGGGAGAAAATTCACCCCTCCACTTT. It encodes CASSYPGRGENSPLHF.

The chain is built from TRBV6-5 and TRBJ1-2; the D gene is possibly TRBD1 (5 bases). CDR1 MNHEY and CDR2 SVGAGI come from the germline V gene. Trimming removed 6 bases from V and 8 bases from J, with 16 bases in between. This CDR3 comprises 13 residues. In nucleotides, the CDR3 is TGTGCCAGCAGACTGAACAGGTCCAAGGGCTACACCTTC. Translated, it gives CASRLNRSKGYTF.

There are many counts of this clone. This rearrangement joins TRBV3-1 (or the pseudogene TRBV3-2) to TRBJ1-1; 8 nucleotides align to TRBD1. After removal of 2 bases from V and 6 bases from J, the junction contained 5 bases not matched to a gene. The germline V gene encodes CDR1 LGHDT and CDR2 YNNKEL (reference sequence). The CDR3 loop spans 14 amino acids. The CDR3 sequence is CASSQLQGGAEAFF. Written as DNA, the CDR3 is TGTGCCAGCAGCCAATTACAGGGGGGCGCTGAAGCTTTCTTT.